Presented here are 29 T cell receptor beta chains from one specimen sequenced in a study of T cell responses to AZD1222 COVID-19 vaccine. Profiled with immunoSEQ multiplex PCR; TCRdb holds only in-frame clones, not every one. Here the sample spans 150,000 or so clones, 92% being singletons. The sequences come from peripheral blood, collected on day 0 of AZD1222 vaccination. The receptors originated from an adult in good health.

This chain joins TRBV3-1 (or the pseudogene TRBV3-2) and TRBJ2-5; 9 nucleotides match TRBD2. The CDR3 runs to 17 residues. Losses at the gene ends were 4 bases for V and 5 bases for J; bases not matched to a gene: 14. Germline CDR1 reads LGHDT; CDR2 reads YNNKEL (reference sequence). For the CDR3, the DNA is TGTGCCAGCAGCCTGGGGGCCAGCGGGGGGCTCGAGGAGACCCAGTACTTC. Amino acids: CASSLGASGGLEETQYF.

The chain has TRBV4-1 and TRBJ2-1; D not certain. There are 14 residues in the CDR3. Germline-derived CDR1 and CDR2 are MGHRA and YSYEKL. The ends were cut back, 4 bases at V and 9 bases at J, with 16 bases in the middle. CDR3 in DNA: TGCGCCAGCAGCCCTACGACTGTTTGGCCTGAGCAGTTCTTC. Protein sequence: CASSPTTVWPEQFF.

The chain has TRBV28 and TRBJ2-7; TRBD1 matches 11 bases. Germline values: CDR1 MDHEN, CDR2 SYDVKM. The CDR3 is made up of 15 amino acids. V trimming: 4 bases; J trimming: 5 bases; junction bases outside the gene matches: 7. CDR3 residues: CASSSGQGAFHEQYF. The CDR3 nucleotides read TGTGCCAGCAGTTCCGGACAGGGGGCTTTTCACGAGCAGTACTTC.

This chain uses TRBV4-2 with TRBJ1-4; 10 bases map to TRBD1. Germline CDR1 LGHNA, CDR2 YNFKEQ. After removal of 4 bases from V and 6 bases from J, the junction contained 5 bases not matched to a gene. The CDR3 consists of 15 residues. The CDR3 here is CASSRSGTGDEKLFF. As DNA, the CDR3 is TGTGCCAGCAGCCGATCGGGGACAGGGGATGAAAAACTGTTTTTT.

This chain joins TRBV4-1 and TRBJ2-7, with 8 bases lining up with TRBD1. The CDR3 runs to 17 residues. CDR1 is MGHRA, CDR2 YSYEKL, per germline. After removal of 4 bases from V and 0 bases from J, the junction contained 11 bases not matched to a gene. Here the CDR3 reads CASSLPLSGQASYEQYF. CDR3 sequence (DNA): TGCGCCAGCAGCCTACCTCTATCGGGACAGGCCTCCTACGAGCAGTACTTC.

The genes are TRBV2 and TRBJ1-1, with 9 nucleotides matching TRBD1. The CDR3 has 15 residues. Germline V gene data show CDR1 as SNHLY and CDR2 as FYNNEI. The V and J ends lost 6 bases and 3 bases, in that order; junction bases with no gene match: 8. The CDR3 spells CASRTRQGVDTEAFF. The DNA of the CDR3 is TGTGCCAGCAGGACCAGACAGGGGGTGGACACTGAAGCTTTCTTT.

This CDR3 is CAWSGRAGYEQYF. The CDR3 bases are TGTGCCTGGAGTGGCAGGGCGGGCTACGAGCAGTACTTC. The chain couples TRBV30 to TRBJ2-7; D could derive from TRBD1 or TRBD2 (5 bases each). Germline CDR1 is GTSNPN and CDR2 is SVGIG (reference sequence). The CDR3 loop spans 13 amino acids. Deletions cut 1 base from V and 3 bases from J, with 10 bases between.

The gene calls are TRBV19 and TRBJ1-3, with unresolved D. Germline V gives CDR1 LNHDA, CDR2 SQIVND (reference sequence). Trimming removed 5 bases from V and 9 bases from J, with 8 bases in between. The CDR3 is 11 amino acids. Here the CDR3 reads CASSLGATIYF. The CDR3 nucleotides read TGTGCCAGTAGTCTAGGAGCCACCATATATTTT.

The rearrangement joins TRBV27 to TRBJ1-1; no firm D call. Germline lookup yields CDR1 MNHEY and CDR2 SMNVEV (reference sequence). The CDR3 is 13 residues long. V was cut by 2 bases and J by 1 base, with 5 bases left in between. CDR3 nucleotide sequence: TGTGCCAGCAGTTTACAACCGAACACTGAAGCTTTCTTT. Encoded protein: CASSLQPNTEAFF.

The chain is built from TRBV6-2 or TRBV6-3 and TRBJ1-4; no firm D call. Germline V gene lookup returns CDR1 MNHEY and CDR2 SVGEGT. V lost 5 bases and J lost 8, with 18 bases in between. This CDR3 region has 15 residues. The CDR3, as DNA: TGTGCCAGCAGTCGTACGGACCGACGATGGGAAAAACTGTTTTTT. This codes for CASSRTDRRWEKLFF.

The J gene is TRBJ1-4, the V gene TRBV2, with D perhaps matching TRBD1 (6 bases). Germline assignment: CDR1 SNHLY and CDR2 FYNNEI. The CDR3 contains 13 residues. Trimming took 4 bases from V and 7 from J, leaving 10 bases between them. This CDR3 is CASSGGGGEKLFF. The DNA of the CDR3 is TGTGCCAGCAGTGGGGGAGGGGGTGAAAAACTGTTTTTT.

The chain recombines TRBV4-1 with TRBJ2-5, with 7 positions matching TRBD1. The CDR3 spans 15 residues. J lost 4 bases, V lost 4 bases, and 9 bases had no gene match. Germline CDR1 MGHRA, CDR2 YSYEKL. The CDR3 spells CASSRTDRDGETQYF. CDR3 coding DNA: TGCGCCAGCAGCCGCACTGACAGGGACGGAGAGACCCAGTACTTC.

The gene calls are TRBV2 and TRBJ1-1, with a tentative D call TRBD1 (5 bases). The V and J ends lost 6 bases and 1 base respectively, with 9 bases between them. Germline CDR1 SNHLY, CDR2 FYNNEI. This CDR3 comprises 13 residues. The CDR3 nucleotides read TGTGCCAGCAGCGCAGACAGGAACACTGAAGCTTTCTTT. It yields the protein CASSADRNTEAFF.

The CDR3 DNA reads TGTGCCAGCAGTGTGACTCTCGAGCAGTACTTC. Its protein is CASSVTLEQYF. This chain connects TRBV12-3 or TRBV12-4 to TRBJ2-7; D ambiguous. CDR3 length: 11 residues. Trimming shortened V by 5 bases and J by 6 bases, and 8 bases separated the two germline ends.

The CDR3 reads CASSFSTGWGETQYF. DNA of the CDR3: TGTGCCAGCAGCTTTTCGACAGGGTGGGGGGAGACCCAGTACTTC. The chain uses TRBV7-2 and TRBJ2-5; TRBD1 matches at 7 bases. The length of the CDR3 is 15 residues. V shed 3 bases, J shed 5 bases, and the junction held 9 bases outside the gene matches. The germline V gene encodes CDR1 SGHTA and CDR2 FQGNSA.

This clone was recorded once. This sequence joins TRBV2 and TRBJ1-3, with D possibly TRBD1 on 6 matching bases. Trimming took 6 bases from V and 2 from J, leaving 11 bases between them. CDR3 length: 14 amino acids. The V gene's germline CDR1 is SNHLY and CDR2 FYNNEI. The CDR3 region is CASRAGETGNTIYF. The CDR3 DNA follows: TGTGCCAGCAGGGCAGGGGAAACTGGAAACACCATATATTTT.

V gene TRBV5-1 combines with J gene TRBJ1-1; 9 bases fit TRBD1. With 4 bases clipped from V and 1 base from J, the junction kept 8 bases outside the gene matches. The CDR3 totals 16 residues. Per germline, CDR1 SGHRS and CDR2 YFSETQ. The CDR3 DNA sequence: TGCGCCAGCAGCGAATACCTGGGACAGGGGAACACTGAAGCTTTCTTT. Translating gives CASSEYLGQGNTEAFF.

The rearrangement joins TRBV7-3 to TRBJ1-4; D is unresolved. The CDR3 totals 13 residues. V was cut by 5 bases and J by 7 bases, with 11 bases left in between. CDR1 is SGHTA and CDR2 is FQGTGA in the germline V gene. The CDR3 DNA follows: TGTGCCAGCAGCCGCGACCGTGGTGAAAAACTGTTTTTT. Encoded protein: CASSRDRGEKLFF.

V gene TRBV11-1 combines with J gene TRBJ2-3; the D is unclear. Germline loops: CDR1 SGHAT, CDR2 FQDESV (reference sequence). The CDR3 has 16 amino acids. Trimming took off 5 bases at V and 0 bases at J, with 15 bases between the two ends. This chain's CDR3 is CASSPRAPGSTDTQYF. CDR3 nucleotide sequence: TGTGCCAGCAGCCCCCGGGCCCCCGGGAGCACAGATACGCAGTATTTT.

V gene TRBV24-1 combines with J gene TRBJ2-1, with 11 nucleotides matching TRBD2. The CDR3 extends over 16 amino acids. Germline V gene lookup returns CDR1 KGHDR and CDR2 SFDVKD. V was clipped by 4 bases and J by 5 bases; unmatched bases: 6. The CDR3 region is CATSDHSGGEHNEQFF. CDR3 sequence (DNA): TGTGCCACCAGTGACCATAGCGGGGGGGAGCACAATGAGCAGTTCTTC.

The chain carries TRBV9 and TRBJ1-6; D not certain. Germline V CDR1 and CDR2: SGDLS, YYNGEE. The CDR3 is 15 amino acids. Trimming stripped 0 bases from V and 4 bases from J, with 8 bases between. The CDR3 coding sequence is TGTGCCAGCAGCGTAGCCTTGCAGTATAATTCACCCCTCCACTTT. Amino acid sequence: CASSVALQYNSPLHF.

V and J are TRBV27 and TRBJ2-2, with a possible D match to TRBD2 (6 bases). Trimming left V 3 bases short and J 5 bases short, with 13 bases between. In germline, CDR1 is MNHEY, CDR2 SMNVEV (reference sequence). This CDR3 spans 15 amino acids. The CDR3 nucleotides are TGTGCCAGCAGTTTGCGGGGAAGGGATACCGGGGAGCTGTTTTTT. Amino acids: CASSLRGRDTGELFF.

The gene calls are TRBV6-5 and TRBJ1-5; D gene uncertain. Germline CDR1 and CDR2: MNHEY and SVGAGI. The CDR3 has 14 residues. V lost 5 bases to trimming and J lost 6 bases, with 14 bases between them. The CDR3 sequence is CASSKDAWGQPQHF. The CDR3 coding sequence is TGTGCCAGCAGTAAGGACGCTTGGGGTCAGCCCCAGCATTTT.

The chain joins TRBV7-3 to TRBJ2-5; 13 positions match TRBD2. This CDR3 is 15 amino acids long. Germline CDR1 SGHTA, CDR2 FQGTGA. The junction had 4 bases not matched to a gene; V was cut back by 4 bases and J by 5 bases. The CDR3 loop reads CASSYGLAGVETQYF. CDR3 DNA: TGTGCCAGCAGCTATGGACTAGCGGGGGTGGAGACCCAGTACTTC.

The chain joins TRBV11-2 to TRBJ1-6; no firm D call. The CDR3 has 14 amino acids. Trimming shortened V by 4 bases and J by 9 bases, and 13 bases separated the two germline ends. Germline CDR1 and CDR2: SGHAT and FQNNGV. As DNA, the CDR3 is TGTGCCAGCAGCTGGAGCGGATCTGGTTCACCCCTCCACTTT. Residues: CASSWSGSGSPLHF.

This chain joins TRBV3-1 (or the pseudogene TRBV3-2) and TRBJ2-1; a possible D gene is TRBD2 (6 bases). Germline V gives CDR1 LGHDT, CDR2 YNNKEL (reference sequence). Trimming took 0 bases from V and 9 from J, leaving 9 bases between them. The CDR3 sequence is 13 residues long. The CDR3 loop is CASSQERRGEQFF. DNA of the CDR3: TGTGCCAGCAGCCAAGAGCGGAGGGGTGAGCAGTTCTTC.

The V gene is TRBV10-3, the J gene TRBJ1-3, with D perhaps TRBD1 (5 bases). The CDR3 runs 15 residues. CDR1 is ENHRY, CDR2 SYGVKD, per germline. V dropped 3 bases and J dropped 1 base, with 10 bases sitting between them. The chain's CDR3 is CAISDSRGSGNTIYF. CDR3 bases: TGTGCCATCAGTGACTCGCGGGGGTCTGGAAACACCATATATTTT.

The CDR3 region has the DNA TGTGCCAGCAGCGTAGGGTGGGACAGGGAAAGCGAGCAGTACTTC. It encodes CASSVGWDRESEQYF. The rearrangement joins TRBV7-9 to TRBJ2-7, with 9 nucleotides matching TRBD1. V shed 5 bases, J shed 6 bases, and the junction held 11 bases outside the gene matches. Germline V gene sequence: CDR1 SEHNR, CDR2 FQNEAQ (reference sequence). The CDR3 has 15 residues.

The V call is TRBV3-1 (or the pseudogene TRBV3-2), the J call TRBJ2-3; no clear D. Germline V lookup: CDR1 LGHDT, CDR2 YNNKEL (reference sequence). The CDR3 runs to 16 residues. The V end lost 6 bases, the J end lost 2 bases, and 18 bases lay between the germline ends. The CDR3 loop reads CASSRSWDGNTDTQYF. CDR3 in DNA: TGTGCCAGCAGTCGCAGTTGGGATGGGAACACAGATACGCAGTATTTT.